Sequencing of this T cell receptor (beta chain) was carried out in a study of shared clonotypes between healthy human individuals. Trimming took 4 bases from V and 1 from J; bases not matched to a gene: 8. CDR3 size: 16 residues. Germline V gene sequence: CDR1 MDHEN, CDR2 SYDVKM. Profiling relied on immunoSEQ multiplex PCR, and the TCRdb table lists in-frame clones only, not all of them. The sample carries more than 850,000 clones, about 84% recorded once. Specimen: memory CD4+ T cells from PBMCs. Subset indicated: CD45RA-negative fraction. The chain joins TRBV28 to TRBJ2-7, with 9 nucleotides matching TRBD1. This receptor was obtained from a young man in good health. Some clones in this sample may be carry-over from other donors' samples. CDR3 sequence (DNA): TGTGCCAGCAGTTCTGCCGGGACAGGGTGGTCCTACGAGCAGTACTTC. Its protein is CASSSAGTGWSYEQYF.